This passage covers 28 T cell receptor beta chains from one sample sequenced in a study of shared clonotypes between healthy human individuals. The repertoire was sequenced with immunoSEQ multiplex PCR; TCRdb's copy has only in-frame clones and lacks some. In the table there are about 1,500,000 clones, 96% of which are singletons. The sample consisted of naive CD4+ T cells sorted from blood. The sample's subset: CD45RA+ positively selected. All receptors come from a man aged 30 to 39 in good health.

In DNA, the CDR3 is TGCGCCAGCAGCCGAAAGGGGCCGCCCGAAGAGACCCAGTACTTC. This sequence encodes CASSRKGPPEETQYF. J is TRBJ2-5 and V is TRBV5-1, with D possibly TRBD1 on 5 matching bases. V was cut by 4 bases and J by 3 bases, with 16 bases left in between. Per germline, CDR1 SGHRS and CDR2 YFSETQ. The CDR3 contains 15 residues.

The V gene is TRBV28, the J gene TRBJ2-7; 9 nucleotides line up with TRBD2. Germline CDR1 MDHEN, CDR2 SYDVKM. V shed 8 bases, J shed 2 bases, and the junction held 10 bases outside the gene matches. This CDR3 has 15 residues. The chain's CDR3 is CASLASGVGPYEQYF. The CDR3 nucleotides read TGTGCCAGCTTGGCTAGCGGGGTGGGCCCCTACGAGCAGTACTTC.

V and J are TRBV5-1 and TRBJ2-7; 10 bases are shared with TRBD2. Germline trimming cut 0 bases from V and 4 bases from J; bases unmatched to any gene: 4. The CDR3 has 15 residues. Germline V lookup: CDR1 SGHRS, CDR2 YFSETQ. The CDR3 region has the DNA TGCGCCAGCAGCTTGGTTAGCGGGAGGACGTACGAGCAGTACTTC. Protein product: CASSLVSGRTYEQYF.

V gene TRBV11-2 combines with J gene TRBJ1-1, with no clear D. Deletions cut 0 bases from V and 1 base from J, with 6 bases between. The CDR3 length is 14 residues. CDR1 and CDR2 from the germline V gene are SGHAT and FQNNGV. CDR3 sequence (DNA): TGTGCCAGCAGCTTAGATCTCAAGAACACTGAAGCTTTCTTT. Protein product: CASSLDLKNTEAFF.

V and J are TRBV6-1 and TRBJ2-7; TRBD1 matches 12 bases. Germline assignment: CDR1 MNHNS and CDR2 SASEGT. This CDR3 is 15 amino acids long. V lost 3 bases, J lost 5 bases, and 5 bases stayed unmatched. The CDR3 reads CASSDRDRGLDEQYF. CDR3 DNA sequence: TGTGCCAGCAGTGACCGGGACAGGGGGCTTGACGAGCAGTACTTC.

The V and J genes are TRBV5-5 and TRBJ1-5, with D perhaps matching TRBD1 (6 bases). The CDR3 has 14 amino acids. V lost 0 bases and J 2 bases, leaving 6 bases between the germline ends. Germline loops: CDR1 SGHKS, CDR2 YYEKEE (reference sequence). Here the CDR3 DNA reads TGTGCCAGCAGCTTGGACAGGGGCAATCAGCCCCAGCATTTT. Its protein product is CASSLDRGNQPQHF.

V gene TRBV5-1 combines with J gene TRBJ2-2; 9 bases agree with TRBD2. The CDR3 runs 17 residues. Germline V gives CDR1 SGHRS, CDR2 YFSETQ. Losses at the gene ends were 4 bases for V and 1 base for J; bases not matched to a gene: 8. In DNA, the CDR3 is TGCGCCAGCAGCCCGGGGACTAGCTCCCTGAACACCGGGGAGCTGTTTTTT. Translating it yields CASSPGTSSLNTGELFF.

The chain recombines TRBV23-1 with TRBJ2-7; a weak D match, TRBD2 (5 bases). TRBV23-1 is labeled an ORF, and its function is uncertain. The V gene lost 5 bases and the J gene lost 5 bases, with 10 bases spanning the gap. CDR3 length: 12 amino acids. The CDR3 DNA reads as TGCGCCAGCAGTGGACTTGGGGACGAGCAGTACTTC. This codes for CASSGLGDEQYF.

V gene TRBV10-3 combines with J gene TRBJ2-3; a possible D gene is TRBD1 (5 bases). V was shortened by 2 bases and J by 1 base, with 16 bases between the two germline ends. Per germline, CDR1 ENHRY and CDR2 SYGVKD. The CDR3 contains 17 residues. The CDR3 loop reads CAISEPPTGSGTDTQYF. The CDR3 DNA reads TGTGCCATCAGTGAGCCCCCAACAGGATCGGGCACAGATACGCAGTATTTT.

This chain uses TRBV10-3 with TRBJ2-1; weak D call: TRBD2 (6 bases). The length of the CDR3 is 16 residues. V lost 7 bases to trimming and J lost 2 bases, with 18 bases between them. Germline V gives CDR1 ENHRY, CDR2 SYGVKD. The CDR3 coding sequence is TGTGCCATCAACGCAGGCGGGACTCGAACCTACAATGAGCAGTTCTTC. Its protein product is CAINAGGTRTYNEQFF.

CDR3 sequence: CASSGPLSYNEQFF. In DNA form, the CDR3 reads TGTGCCAGCAGCGGACCGCTCTCCTACAATGAGCAGTTCTTC. The chain couples TRBV6-5 to TRBJ2-1; D not certain. Trimming stripped 6 bases from V and 0 bases from J, with 9 bases between. The CDR3 has 14 residues. Germline values: CDR1 MNHEY, CDR2 SVGAGI.

A word on this clone: The same CDR3 arises from other DNA sequences in this sample as well. The chain's CDR3 is CASSLGSYEQYF. CDR3 nucleotides: TGTGCCAGCAGCTTAGGATCCTACGAGCAGTACTTC. The V call is TRBV7-8, the J call TRBJ2-7; no clear D gene. Germline V CDR1 and CDR2: SGHVS, FQNEAQ. There are 12 residues in the CDR3. The V end lost 1 base, the J end lost 1 base, and 2 bases lay between the germline ends.

Note on this clone: The same CDR3 also results from other DNA sequences found in this sample. The chain joins TRBV10-3 to TRBJ1-1; D unresolved. The CDR3 totals 12 residues. V lost 4 bases and J 1 base, leaving 4 bases between the germline ends. In germline, CDR1 is ENHRY, CDR2 SYGVKD. The CDR3 DNA reads TGTGCCATCAGTGCTCAGAACACTGAAGCTTTCTTT. It specifies CAISAQNTEAFF.

The chain carries TRBV10-3 and TRBJ2-1; 9 bases are shared with TRBD1. The CDR3 is made up of 14 amino acids. Germline V gene sequence: CDR1 ENHRY, CDR2 SYGVKD. The J segment lost 7 bases and the V segment lost 10 bases, leaving 11 bases of the junction unmatched. CDR3 bases: TGTGCCACCGCCGGGACAGGGAAGAGGAATGAGCAGTTCTTC. Amino acids: CATAGTGKRNEQFF.

The V and J genes are TRBV30 and TRBJ1-1; 7 bases map to TRBD1. V lost 2 bases, J lost 7 bases, and 7 bases stayed unmatched. The CDR3 covers 13 residues. Germline V gene sequence: CDR1 GTSNPN, CDR2 SVGIG (reference sequence). The CDR3, as DNA: TGTGCCTGGAGTCCGGGACAGAAGATTGAAGCTTTCTTT. It is translated as CAWSPGQKIEAFF.

The chain couples TRBV19 to TRBJ2-3; TRBD2 agrees at 7 bases. The V gene's germline CDR1 is LNHDA and CDR2 SQIVND (reference sequence). The CDR3 is made up of 15 amino acids. The V gene end was trimmed by 5 bases and the J gene end by 3 bases; junction bases not matched to a gene: 8. Here the CDR3 DNA reads TGTGCCAGTAGTTTCAAAGCGGGATCGACAGATACGCAGTATTTT. This codes for CASSFKAGSTDTQYF.

This clone was seen only once. The J gene is TRBJ2-2, the V gene TRBV5-1; D is unclear. This CDR3 has 15 amino acids. V was clipped by 0 bases and J by 2 bases, with 8 bases between them. Per germline, CDR1 SGHRS and CDR2 YFSETQ. The CDR3 DNA is TGCGCCAGCAGCTTGGCTCCAGAAAACACCGGGGAGCTGTTTTTT. It is translated as CASSLAPENTGELFF.

The J gene is TRBJ2-1, the V gene TRBV27; TRBD2 matches 16 bases. CDR3 length: 16 residues. Unmatched junction bases numbered 3, after V lost 3 bases and J lost 7 bases. Germline V gene lookup returns CDR1 MNHEY and CDR2 SMNVEV (reference sequence). The CDR3 loop is CASSFGTSGRVNEQFF. The DNA of the CDR3 is TGTGCCAGCAGTTTCGGGACTAGCGGGAGGGTGAATGAGCAGTTCTTC.

The rearrangement uses TRBV5-4 and TRBJ2-7; 9 positions match TRBD2. CDR3 size: 16 residues. The V and J ends lost 3 bases and 4 bases, in that order; junction bases with no gene match: 11. Germline V CDR1 and CDR2: SGHNT, YYREEE (reference sequence). CDR3 sequence reads: CASSSRLSGSGYEQYF. CDR3 coding DNA: TGTGCCAGCAGCTCACGCCTTAGCGGGAGTGGGTACGAGCAGTACTTC.

The chain combines TRBV5-1 with TRBJ1-2; D is uncertain. Germline values: CDR1 SGHRS, CDR2 YFSETQ. This CDR3 spans 13 amino acids. With 0 bases removed from V and 8 bases from J, the gap between germline ends came to 11 bases. The CDR3 nucleotides are TGCGCCAGCAGCTTGGAGGCAGTAGACGGCTACACCTTC. Encoded protein: CASSLEAVDGYTF.

As for this clone: This specimen includes other DNA sequences encoding the same CDR3. The chain links TRBV18 to TRBJ1-1; D ambiguous. V lost 3 bases, J lost 3 bases, and 8 bases lay in between. The CDR3 extends over 13 amino acids. Germline V gene lookup returns CDR1 KGHSH and CDR2 LQKENI. The CDR3: CASSPRGDTEAFF. CDR3 in DNA: TGTGCCAGCTCACCCCGGGGAGACACTGAAGCTTTCTTT.

The V and J genes are TRBV15 and TRBJ2-2, with no clear D. CDR3 size: 13 residues. V was pared by 7 bases and J by 5 bases, with 11 bases between. The germline gives CDR1 LNHNV, CDR2 YYDKDF (reference sequence). In DNA form, the CDR3 reads TGTGCCACCAACGGTCGTCGGACCGGGGAGCTGTTTTTT. Translation: CATNGRRTGELFF. The entire variable domain, with the rest obtained from reference TRBV15 and TRBJ2-2, is as follows: DAMVIQNPRYQVTQFGKPVTLSCSQTLNHNVMYWYQQKSSQAPKLLFHYYDKDFNNEADTPDNFQSRRPNTSFCFLDIRSPGLGDTAMYLCATNGRRTGELFFGEGSRLTVL.

This clone was counted a few times. This chain links TRBV9 with TRBJ2-4, with D tentatively TRBD2 (5 bases). Between the trimmed V and J ends, which lost 4 bases and 7 bases, there was a span of 15 bases. Germline loops: CDR1 SGDLS, CDR2 YYNGEE. The CDR3 has 14 amino acids. CDR3 protein: CASSPEDRRNIQYF. The CDR3 region has the DNA TGTGCCAGCAGCCCAGAGGACCGGAGGAACATTCAGTACTTC. Drawing the rest from reference TRBV9 and TRBJ2-4, the complete variable domain is DSGVTQTPKHLITATGQRVTLRCSPRSGDLSVYWYQQSLDQGLQFLIQYYNGEERAKGNILERFSAQQFPDLHSELNLSSLELGDSALYFCASSPEDRRNIQYFGAGTRLSVL.

This clone was seen just once. The chain uses TRBV9 and TRBJ1-3; D not certain. CDR3 size: 12 residues. Trimming took 3 bases from V and 5 from J, leaving 6 bases between them. The germline V gene has CDR1 SGDLS and CDR2 YYNGEE. CDR3 loop: CASSGDRNTIYF. CDR3 DNA: TGTGCCAGCAGCGGCGATCGAAACACCATATATTTT. Together with reference TRBV9 and TRBJ1-3, the CDR3 gives the full variable domain: DSGVTQTPKHLITATGQRVTLRCSPRSGDLSVYWYQQSLDQGLQFLIQYYNGEERAKGNILERFSAQQFPDLHSELNLSSLELGDSALYFCASSGDRNTIYFGEGSWLTVV.

The rearrangement uses TRBV27 and TRBJ2-1; 9 bases align to TRBD2. The CDR3 length is 18 residues. Germline CDR1 reads MNHEY; CDR2 reads SMNVEV (reference sequence). The J segment lost 0 bases and the V segment lost 8 bases, leaving 14 bases of the junction unmatched. CDR3: CASGVGLAGLPSYNEQFF. In DNA, the CDR3 is TGTGCCAGCGGTGTAGGGCTAGCGGGACTTCCCTCCTACAATGAGCAGTTCTTC.

The V and J genes are TRBV29-1 and TRBJ2-5, with D maybe TRBD1 (6 bases). Germline loops: CDR1 SQVTM, CDR2 ANQGSEA. This CDR3 has 18 residues. V was trimmed by 7 bases and J by 1 base, leaving 28 bases between them. The CDR3 region has the DNA TGCAGCGGGCATACCGGGACACTGGCCCGAGAGATCCAAGAGACCCAGTACTTC. The encoded protein is CSGHTGTLAREIQETQYF.

The chain uses TRBV4-1 and TRBJ2-7; 7 bases are a match to TRBD1. This CDR3 contains 14 residues. V dropped 10 bases and J dropped 2; count of bases not matched to a gene: 11. The V gene's germline CDR1 is MGHRA and CDR2 YSYEKL. CDR3 residues: CATKTGTVTYEQYF. The CDR3, as DNA: TGCGCCACCAAAACAGGGACAGTAACCTACGAGCAGTACTTC.

The V gene is TRBV27, the J gene TRBJ1-1; 8 nucleotides line up with TRBD1. The CDR3 has 15 amino acids. The germline gives CDR1 MNHEY, CDR2 SMNVEV (reference sequence). The J segment lost 7 bases and the V segment lost 2 bases, leaving 9 bases of the junction unmatched. The CDR3: CASSLRYRGENEAFF. CDR3 DNA sequence: TGTGCCAGCAGTTTACGGTACAGGGGGGAGAATGAAGCTTTCTTT.